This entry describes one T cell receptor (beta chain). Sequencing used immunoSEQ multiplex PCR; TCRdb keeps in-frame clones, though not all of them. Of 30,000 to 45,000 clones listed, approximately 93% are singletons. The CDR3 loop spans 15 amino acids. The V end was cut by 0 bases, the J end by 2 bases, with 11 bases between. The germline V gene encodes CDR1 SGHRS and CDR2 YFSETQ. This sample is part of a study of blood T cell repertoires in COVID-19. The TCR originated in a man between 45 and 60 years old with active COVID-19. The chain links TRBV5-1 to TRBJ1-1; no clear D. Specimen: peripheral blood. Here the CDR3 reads CASSLGGSGNTEAFF. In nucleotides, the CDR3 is TGCGCCAGCAGCTTGGGAGGGTCCGGTAACACTGAAGCTTTCTTT.